This T cell receptor beta chain was documented in a study of blood T cell repertoires in COVID-19. The ends were cut back, 4 bases at V and 0 bases at J, with 22 bases in the middle. Germline V gives CDR1 MDHEN, CDR2 SYDVKM. CDR3 size: 19 residues. Using immunoSEQ multiplex PCR, the repertoire was profiled, and TCRdb retains in-frame clones only, with some absent. Here the sample spans about 140,000 clones, about four fifths being singletons. The sample was peripheral blood. The chain combines TRBV28 with TRBJ2-1, with D possibly being TRBD2 (5 bases). The receptor was derived from a human donor in a cohort sampled during active COVID-19. The CDR3 nucleotides are TGTGCCAGCAGTTCCCCCACGGGAAGCCCCTACACCTCCTACAATGAGCAGTTCTTC. It translates to CASSSPTGSPYTSYNEQFF.